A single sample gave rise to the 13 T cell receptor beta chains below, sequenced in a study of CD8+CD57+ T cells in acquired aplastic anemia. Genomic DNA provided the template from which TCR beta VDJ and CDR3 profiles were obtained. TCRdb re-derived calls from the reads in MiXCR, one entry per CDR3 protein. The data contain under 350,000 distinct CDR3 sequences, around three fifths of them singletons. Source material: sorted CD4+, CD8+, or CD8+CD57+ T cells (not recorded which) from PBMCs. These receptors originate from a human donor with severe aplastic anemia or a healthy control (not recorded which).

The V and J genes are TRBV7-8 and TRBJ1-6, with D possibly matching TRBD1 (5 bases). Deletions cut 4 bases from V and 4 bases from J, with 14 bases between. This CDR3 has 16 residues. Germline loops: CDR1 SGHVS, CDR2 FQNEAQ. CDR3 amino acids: CASSSSTGRYNSPLHF. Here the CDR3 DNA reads TGTGCCAGCAGCTCCTCAACGGGACGATATAATTCACCCCTCCACTTT. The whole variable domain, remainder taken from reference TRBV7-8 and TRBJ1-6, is GAGVSQSPRYKVAKRGQDVALRCDPISGHVSLFWYQQALGQGPEFLTYFQNEAQLDKSGLPSDRFFAERPEGSVSTLKIQRTQQEDSAVYLCASSSSTGRYNSPLHFGNGTRLTVT.

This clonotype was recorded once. The CDR3 here is CAISDGRNTMNTEAFF. In nucleotides, the CDR3 is TGTGCCATCAGTGATGGGCGGAACACCATGAACACTGAAGCTTTCTTT. The chain carries TRBV10-3 and TRBJ1-1; no clear D. Between the trimmed V and J ends, which lost 3 bases and 0 bases, there was a span of 14 bases. This CDR3 contains 16 residues. Germline V gene sequence: CDR1 ENHRY, CDR2 SYGVKD.

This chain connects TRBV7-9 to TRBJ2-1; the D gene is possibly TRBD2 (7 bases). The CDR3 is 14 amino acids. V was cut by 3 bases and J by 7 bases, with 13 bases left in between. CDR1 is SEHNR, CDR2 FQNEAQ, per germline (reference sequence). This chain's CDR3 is CASSFGGGRNEQFF. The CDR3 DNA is TGTGCCAGCAGCTTTGGGGGGGGCAGGAATGAGCAGTTCTTC.

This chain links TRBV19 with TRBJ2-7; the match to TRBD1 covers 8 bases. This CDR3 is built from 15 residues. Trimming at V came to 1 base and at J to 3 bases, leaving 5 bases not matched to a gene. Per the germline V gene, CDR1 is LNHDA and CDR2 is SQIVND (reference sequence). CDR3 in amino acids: CASSIVPGTGYEQYF. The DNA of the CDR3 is TGTGCCAGTAGTATAGTTCCGGGGACAGGCTACGAGCAGTACTTC. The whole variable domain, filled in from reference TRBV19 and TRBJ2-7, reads DGGITQSPKYLFRKEGQNVTLSCEQNLNHDAMYWYRQDPGQGLRLIYYSQIVNDFQKGDIAEGYSVSREKKESFPLTVTSAQKNPTAFYLCASSIVPGTGYEQYFGPGTRLTVT.

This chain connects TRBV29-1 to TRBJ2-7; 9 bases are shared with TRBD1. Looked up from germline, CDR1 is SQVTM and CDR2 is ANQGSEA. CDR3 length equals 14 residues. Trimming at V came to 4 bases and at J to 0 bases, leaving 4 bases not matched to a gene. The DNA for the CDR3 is TGCAGCGTTGGGGGGACAGGGAACTCCTACGAGCAGTACTTC. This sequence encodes CSVGGTGNSYEQYF.

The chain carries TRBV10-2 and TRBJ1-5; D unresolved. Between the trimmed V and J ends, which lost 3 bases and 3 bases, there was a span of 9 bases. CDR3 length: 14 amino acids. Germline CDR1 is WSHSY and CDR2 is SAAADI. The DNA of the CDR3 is TGCGCCAGCAGTGATGGGGAGATCAATCAGCCCCAGCATTTT. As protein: CASSDGEINQPQHF.

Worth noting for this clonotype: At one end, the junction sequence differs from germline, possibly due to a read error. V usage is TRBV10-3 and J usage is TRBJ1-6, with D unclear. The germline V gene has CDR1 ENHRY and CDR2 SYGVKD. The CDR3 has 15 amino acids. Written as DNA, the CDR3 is TGTGCCACATCTATGGACCGCGTTTCTAATTCACCCCTCAACTTT. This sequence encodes CATSMDRVSNSPLNF.

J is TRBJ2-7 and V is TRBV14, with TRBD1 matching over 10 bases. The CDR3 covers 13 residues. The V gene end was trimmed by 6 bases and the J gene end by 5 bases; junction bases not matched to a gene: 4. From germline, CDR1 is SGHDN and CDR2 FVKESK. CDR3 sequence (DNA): TGTGCCAGCAGGGGACAGGGGATCAACGAGCAGTACTTC. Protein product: CASRGQGINEQYF.

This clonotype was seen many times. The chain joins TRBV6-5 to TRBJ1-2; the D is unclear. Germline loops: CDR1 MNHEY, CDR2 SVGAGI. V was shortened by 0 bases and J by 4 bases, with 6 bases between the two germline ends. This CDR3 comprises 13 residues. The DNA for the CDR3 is TGTGCCAGCAGTTACTCGACATTCTATGGCTACACCTTC. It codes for CASSYSTFYGYTF.

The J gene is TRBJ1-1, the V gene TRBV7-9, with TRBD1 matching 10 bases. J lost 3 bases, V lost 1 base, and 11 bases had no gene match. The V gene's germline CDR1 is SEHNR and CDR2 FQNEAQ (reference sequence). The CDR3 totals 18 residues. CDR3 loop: CASSLEGQGREGDTEAFF. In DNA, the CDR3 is TGTGCCAGCAGCTTAGAGGGACAGGGGCGCGAGGGGGACACTGAAGCTTTCTTT.

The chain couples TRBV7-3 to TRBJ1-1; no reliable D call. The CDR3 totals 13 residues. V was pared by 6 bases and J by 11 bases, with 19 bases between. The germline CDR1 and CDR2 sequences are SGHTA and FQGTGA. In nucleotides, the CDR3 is TGTGCCAGCAGTTCGCCTATTTCCTTTTTGGCTTTCTTT. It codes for CASSSPISFLAFF. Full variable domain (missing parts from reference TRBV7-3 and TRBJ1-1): GAGVSQTPSNKVTEKGKYVELRCDPISGHTALYWYRQSLGQGPEFLIYFQGTGAADDSGLPNDRFFAVRPEGSVSTLKIQRTERGDSAVYLCASSSPISFLAFFGQGTRLTVV.

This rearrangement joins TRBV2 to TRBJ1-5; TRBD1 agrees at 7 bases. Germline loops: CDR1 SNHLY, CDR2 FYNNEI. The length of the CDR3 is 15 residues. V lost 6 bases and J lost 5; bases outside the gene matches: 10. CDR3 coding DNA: TGTGCCAGCAGCTTGACAGGGCTTGGCGATCAGCCCCAGCATTTT. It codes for CASSLTGLGDQPQHF.

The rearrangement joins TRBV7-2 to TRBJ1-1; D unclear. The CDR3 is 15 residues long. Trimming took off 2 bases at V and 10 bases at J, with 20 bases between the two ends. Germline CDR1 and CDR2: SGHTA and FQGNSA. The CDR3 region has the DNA TGTGCCAGCAGCTTACTCTCTCTACGGGCGACCGGAGCTTTCTTT. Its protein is CASSLLSLRATGAFF.